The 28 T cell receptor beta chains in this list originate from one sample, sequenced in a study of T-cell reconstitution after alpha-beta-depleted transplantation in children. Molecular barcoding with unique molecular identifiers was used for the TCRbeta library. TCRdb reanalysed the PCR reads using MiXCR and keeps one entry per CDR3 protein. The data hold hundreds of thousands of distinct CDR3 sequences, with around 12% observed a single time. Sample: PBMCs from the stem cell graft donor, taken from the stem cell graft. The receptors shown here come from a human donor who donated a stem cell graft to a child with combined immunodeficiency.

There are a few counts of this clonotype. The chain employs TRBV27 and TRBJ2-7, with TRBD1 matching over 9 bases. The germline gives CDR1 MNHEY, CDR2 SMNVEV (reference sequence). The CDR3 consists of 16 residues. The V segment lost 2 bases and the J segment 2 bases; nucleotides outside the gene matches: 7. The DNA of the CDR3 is TGTGCCAGCAGTTTAGTTGGGGGGACAGGGACCTACGAGCAGTACTTC. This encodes CASSLVGGTGTYEQYF.

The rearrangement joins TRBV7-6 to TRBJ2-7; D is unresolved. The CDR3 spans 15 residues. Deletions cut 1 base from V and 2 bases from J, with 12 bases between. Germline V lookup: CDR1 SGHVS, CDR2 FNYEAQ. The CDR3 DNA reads TGTGCCAGCAGCTTAGAGCGAGGCCGGGCCTACGAGCAGTACTTC. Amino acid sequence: CASSLERGRAYEQYF.

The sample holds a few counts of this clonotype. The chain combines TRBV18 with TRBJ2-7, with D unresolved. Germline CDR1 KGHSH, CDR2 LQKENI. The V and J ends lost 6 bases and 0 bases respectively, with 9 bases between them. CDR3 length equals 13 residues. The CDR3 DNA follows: TGTGCCAGCTCCCTTCTGAACTCCTACGAGCAGTACTTC. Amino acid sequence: CASSLLNSYEQYF. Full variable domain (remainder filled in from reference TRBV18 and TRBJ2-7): NAGVMQNPRHLVRRRGQEARLRCSPMKGHSHVYWYRQLPEEGLKFMVYLQKENIIDESGMPKERFSAEFPKEGPSILRIQQVVRGDSAAYFCASSLLNSYEQYFGPGTRLTVT.

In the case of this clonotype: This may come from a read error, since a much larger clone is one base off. The CDR3 loop reads CDSSLRHPSTDTQYF. As DNA, the CDR3 is TGTGACAGCAGTTTAAGACACCCTAGCACAGATACGCAGTATTTT. The V gene is TRBV12-3 or TRBV12-4, the J gene TRBJ2-3; D gene uncertain. The CDR3 runs 15 residues.

CDR3 DNA: TGTGCCAGCAGTAGCGGGTTCGGGGTCGGGGAGCTGTTTTTT. It translates to CASSSGFGVGELFF. The V and J genes are TRBV6-2 or TRBV6-3 and TRBJ2-2; D might be TRBD2 (6 bases). The V end lost 5 bases, the J end lost 7 bases, and 14 bases lay between the germline ends. The length of the CDR3 is 14 residues. Germline assignment: CDR1 MNHEY and CDR2 SVGEGT.

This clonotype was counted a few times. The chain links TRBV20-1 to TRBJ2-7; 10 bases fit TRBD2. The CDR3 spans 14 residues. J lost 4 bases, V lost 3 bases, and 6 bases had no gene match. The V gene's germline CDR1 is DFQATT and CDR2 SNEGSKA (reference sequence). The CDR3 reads CSASPSGSRYEQYF. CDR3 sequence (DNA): TGCAGTGCTAGTCCTAGCGGGAGTAGATACGAGCAGTACTTC.

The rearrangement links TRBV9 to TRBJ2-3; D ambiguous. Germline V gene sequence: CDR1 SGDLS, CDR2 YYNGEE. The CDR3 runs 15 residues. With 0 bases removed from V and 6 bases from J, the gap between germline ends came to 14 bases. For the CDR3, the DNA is TGTGCCAGCAGCGTAGATGGCAGCCTGAGCGATACGCAGTATTTT. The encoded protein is CASSVDGSLSDTQYF.

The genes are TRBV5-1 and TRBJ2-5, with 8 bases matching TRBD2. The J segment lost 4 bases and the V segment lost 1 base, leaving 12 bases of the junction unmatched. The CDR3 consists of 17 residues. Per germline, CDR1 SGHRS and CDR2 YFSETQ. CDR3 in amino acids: CASSLSPRAGGIETQYF. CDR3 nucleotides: TGCGCCAGCAGCTTGAGTCCTCGGGCGGGAGGTATAGAGACCCAGTACTTC.

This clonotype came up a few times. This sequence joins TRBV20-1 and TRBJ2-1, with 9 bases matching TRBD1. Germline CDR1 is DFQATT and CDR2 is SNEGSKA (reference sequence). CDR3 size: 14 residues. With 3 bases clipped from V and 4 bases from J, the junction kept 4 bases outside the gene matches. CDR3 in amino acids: CSASRDRVYNEQFF. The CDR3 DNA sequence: TGCAGTGCTAGCCGGGACAGGGTATACAATGAGCAGTTCTTC.

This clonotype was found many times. The CDR3 loop is CSARDRGGSGPEAFF. In nucleotides, the CDR3 is TGCAGTGCGAGGGACAGGGGTGGGTCGGGCCCTGAAGCTTTCTTT. The rearrangement links TRBV20-1 to TRBJ1-1; 10 nucleotides agree with TRBD1. Germline CDR1 reads DFQATT; CDR2 reads SNEGSKA (reference sequence). The junction had 13 bases not matched to a gene; V was cut back by 6 bases and J by 6 bases. This CDR3 contains 15 residues.

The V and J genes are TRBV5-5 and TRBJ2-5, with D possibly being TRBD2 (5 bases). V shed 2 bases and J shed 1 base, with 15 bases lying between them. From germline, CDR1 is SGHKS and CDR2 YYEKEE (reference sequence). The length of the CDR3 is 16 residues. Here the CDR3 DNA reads TGTGCCAGCAGCTTCTGGAGCGGAACTATCCAAGAGACCCAGTACTTC. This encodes CASSFWSGTIQETQYF.

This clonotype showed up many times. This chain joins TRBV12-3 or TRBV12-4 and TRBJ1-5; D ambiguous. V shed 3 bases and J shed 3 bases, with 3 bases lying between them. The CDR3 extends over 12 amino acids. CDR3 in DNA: TGTGCCAGCAGTTTCGCCAATCAGCCCCAGCATTTT. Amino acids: CASSFANQPQHF.

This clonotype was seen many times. The CDR3 sequence: CASSDRVHNEQFF. CDR3 DNA sequence: TGTGCCAGCAGCGACAGGGTACACAATGAGCAGTTCTTC. The rearrangement links TRBV9 to TRBJ2-1, with D perhaps TRBD1 (6 bases). The germline CDR1 and CDR2 sequences are SGDLS and YYNGEE. Between the trimmed V and J ends, which lost 3 bases and 5 bases, there was a span of 9 bases. This CDR3 region has 13 residues.

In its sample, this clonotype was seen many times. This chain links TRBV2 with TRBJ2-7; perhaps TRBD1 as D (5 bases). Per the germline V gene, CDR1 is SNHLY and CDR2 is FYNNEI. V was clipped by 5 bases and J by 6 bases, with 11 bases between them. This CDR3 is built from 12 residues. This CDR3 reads CASSTRGGEQYF. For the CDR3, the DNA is TGTGCCAGCAGTACAAGGGGTGGCGAGCAGTACTTC.

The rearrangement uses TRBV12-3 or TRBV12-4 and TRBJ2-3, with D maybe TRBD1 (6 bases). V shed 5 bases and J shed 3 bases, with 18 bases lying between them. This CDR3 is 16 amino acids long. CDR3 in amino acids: CASSGTGTLITDTQYF. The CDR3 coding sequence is TGTGCCAGCAGTGGAACCGGGACACTCATAACAGATACGCAGTATTTT.

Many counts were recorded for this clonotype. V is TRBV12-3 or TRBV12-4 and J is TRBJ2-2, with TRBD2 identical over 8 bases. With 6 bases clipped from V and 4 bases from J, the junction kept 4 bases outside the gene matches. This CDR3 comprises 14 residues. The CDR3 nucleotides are TGTGCCAGCAGGGCTAGCGGGCGCACCGGGGAGCTGTTTTTT. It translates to CASRASGRTGELFF.

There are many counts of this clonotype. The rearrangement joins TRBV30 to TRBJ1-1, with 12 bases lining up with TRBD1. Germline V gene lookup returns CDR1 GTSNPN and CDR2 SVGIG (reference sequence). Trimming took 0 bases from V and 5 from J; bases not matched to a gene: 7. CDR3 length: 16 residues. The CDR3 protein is CAWSVLGTGGETEAFF. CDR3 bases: TGTGCCTGGAGTGTGCTTGGGACAGGGGGCGAGACTGAAGCTTTCTTT.

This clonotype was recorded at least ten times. CDR3 amino acids: CSATRRTSGDYEQYF. CDR3 DNA: TGCAGTGCTACCAGGAGGACTAGCGGAGACTACGAGCAGTACTTC. The chain joins TRBV20-1 to TRBJ2-7; 10 positions match TRBD2. The germline CDR1 and CDR2 sequences are DFQATT and SNEGSKA (reference sequence). J lost 3 bases, V lost 4 bases, and 9 bases had no gene match. CDR3 length: 15 residues.

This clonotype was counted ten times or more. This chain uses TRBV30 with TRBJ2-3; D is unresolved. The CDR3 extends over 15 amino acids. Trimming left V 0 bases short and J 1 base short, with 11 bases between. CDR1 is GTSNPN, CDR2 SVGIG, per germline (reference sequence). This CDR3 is CAWSVVGFGTDTQYF. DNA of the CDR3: TGTGCCTGGAGTGTCGTGGGTTTTGGCACAGATACGCAGTATTTT.

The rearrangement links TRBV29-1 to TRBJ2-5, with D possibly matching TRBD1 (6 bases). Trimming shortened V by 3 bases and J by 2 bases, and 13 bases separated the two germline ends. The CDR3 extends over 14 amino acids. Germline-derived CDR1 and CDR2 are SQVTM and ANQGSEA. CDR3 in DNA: TGCAGCGTTGACTTGGGGGCCAGTCAAGAGACCCAGTACTTC. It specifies CSVDLGASQETQYF.

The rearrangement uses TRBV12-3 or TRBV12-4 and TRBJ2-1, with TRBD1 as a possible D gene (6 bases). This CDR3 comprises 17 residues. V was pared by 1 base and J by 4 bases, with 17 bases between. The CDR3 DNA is TGTGCCAGCAGTTTAGAACAGGGTATGGTCGAATACAATGAGCAGTTCTTC. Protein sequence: CASSLEQGMVEYNEQFF.

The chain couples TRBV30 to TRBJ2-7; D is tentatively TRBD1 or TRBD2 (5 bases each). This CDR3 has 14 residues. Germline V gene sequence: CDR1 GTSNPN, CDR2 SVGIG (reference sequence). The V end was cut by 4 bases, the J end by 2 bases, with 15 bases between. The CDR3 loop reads CAWNIRGRAYEQYF. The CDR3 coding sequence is TGTGCCTGGAACATACGGGGCAGAGCCTACGAGCAGTACTTC.

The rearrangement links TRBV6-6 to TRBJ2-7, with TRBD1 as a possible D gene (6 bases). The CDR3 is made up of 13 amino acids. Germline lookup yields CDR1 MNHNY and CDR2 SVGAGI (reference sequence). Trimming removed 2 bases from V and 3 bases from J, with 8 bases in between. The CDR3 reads CASSYVRGYEQYF. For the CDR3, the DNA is TGTGCCAGCAGTTACGTCAGGGGCTACGAGCAGTACTTC.

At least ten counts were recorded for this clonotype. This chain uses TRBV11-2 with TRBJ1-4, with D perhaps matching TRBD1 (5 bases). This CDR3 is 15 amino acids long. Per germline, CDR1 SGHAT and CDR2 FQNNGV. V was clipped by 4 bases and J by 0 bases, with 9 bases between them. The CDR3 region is CASSSRGPTNEKLFF. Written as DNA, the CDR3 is TGTGCCAGCAGCTCCCGGGGCCCAACTAATGAAAAACTGTTTTTT.

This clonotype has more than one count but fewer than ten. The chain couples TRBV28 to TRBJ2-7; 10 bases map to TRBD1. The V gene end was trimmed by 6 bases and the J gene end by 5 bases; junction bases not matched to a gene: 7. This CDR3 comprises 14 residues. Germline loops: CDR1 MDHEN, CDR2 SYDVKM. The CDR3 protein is CASSVPGQGNEQYF. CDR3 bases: TGTGCCAGCAGCGTACCGGGACAGGGGAACGAGCAGTACTTC.

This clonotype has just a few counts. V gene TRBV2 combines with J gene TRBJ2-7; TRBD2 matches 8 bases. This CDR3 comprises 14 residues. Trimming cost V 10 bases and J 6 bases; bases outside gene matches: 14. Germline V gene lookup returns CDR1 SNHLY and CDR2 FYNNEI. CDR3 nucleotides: TGTGCCATAAAAGAACCGGGACTAGTTCTCGAGCAGTACTTC. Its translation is CAIKEPGLVLEQYF.

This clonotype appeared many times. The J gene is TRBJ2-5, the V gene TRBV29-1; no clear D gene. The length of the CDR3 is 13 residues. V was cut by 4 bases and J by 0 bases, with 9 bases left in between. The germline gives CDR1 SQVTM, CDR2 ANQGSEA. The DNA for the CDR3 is TGCAGCGTTGGACCGGAATACCAAGAGACCCAGTACTTC. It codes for CSVGPEYQETQYF.

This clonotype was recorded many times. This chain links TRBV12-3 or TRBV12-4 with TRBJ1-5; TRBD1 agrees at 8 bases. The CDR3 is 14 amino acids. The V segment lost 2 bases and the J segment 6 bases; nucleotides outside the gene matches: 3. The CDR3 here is CASSLPGGGQPQHF. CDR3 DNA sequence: TGTGCCAGCAGTTTACCAGGGGGCGGTCAGCCCCAGCATTTT.